This TCR beta chain came from a study of cytomegalovirus exposure and HLA in healthy donors. Whole-study findings and limits: The study had only CMV serostatus as immune exposure information.

The germline V and J ends were trimmed by 5 bases and 0 bases, with 16 bases remaining between them. Germline assignment: CDR1 WNHNN and CDR2 SYGVQD (reference sequence). The CDR3 extends over 16 amino acids. Concerning this clone itself: What it recognizes is unknown.

A multiplex PCR was run with 60 Vbeta primers and 13 Jbeta primers. The assay was immunoSEQ multiplex PCR, and TCRdb's table has in-frame clones only and misses some. This repertoire includes about 160,000 clones. Material: PBMCs. The source of this sequence is a woman aged 60-75 years in good health and CMV-seronegative. V gene TRBV10-1 combines with J gene TRBJ2-5; TRBD1 is a possible D gene (6 bases). The CDR3 here is CASSPDRTKYQETQYF. CDR3 sequence (DNA): TGCGCCAGCAGTCCCGACAGGACCAAGTACCAAGAGACCCAGTACTTC.